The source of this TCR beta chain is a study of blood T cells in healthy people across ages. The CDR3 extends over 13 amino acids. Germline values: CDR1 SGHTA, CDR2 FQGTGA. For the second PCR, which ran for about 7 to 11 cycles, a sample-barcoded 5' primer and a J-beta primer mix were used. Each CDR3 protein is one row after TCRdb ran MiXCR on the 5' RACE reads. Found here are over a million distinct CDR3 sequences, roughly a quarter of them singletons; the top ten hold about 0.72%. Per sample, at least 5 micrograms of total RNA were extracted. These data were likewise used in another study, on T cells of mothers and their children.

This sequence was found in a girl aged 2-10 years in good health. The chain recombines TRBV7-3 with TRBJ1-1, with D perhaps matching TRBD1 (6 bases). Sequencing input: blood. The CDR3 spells CAIGGALITEAFF. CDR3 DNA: TGTGCTATTGGGGGGGCTTTGATCACTGAAGCTTTCTTT.